This T cell receptor beta chain was documented in a study of T cells in localized non-small cell lung cancer. Findings and caveats of the study: There were a median roughly 60 of the top 100 tumor clones appearing in adjacent lung.

This clone was seen more than once but under ten times. Its cognate antigen is unknown. Repertoires were generated with immunoSEQ multiplex PCR, while TCRdb's copy carries only in-frame clones and drops some. Of about 30,000 clones detected, around nine tenths appear once; the ten largest clones hold under 3%. The receptor comes from a female donor older than 55 with stage I lung adenocarcinoma. The starting material was peripheral blood, obtained before any cancer treatment.

The CDR3 sequence is CAISELAGNEQFF. For the CDR3, the DNA is TGTGCCATCAGTGAACTAGCGGGTAATGAGCAGTTCTTC. J is TRBJ2-1 and V is TRBV10-3, with 9 bases that match TRBD2. The CDR3 runs 13 residues. CDR1 is ENHRY and CDR2 is SYGVKD in the germline V gene. Germline trimming cut 3 bases from V and 7 bases from J; bases unmatched to any gene: 1.